The source of this T cell receptor (beta chain) is a study of identical twins (dated by TCRdb to the mid-2010s). The study in broad terms: The study deep-sequenced TCR alpha and beta repertoires from monozygotic twins, unrelated adults of various ages and cord blood to test whether fetal clonotypes persist. Replicate twin experiments were performed at different times using different library preparation protocols to rule out contamination.

As for this clonotype: The antigen it binds to is not known. Within one base of it there is no much larger clone, and no base qualities were kept.

Every donor in the study was a healthy Caucasian. Three pairs of female monozygotic twins, all aged about 18 to 29 years, were included in the twin cohort. Positive isolation kits from Invitrogen were used to isolate the CD4+ and CD8+ T cell populations. V trim: 4 bases; J trim: 6 bases; unmatched bases: 2. The CDR3 sequence holds 13 residues, the cysteine and phenylalanine included. Only CDR3 DNA is held: 39 bases, read in frame from base 1. The germline V gene (reference sequence) gives CDR1 as DFQATT and CDR2 as SNEGSKA. Paper-wide results and their limitations: Invariant T cells such as MAIT and iNKT could partly confound zero-insertion analyses, though diverse VJ usage argued against this for most clonotypes. Abundant cord blood beta clonotypes carried fewer insertions; young adult naive repertoires showed a weaker similar trend, while memory repertoires showed none. Because the same donors could not be followed over many years, the conclusions relied on cross-sectional statistical analysis. Compared with coincidental sharing between unrelated individuals, an excess of low generation-probability sequences was observed among out-of-frame TCR alpha sequences shared between twins. Excess twin sharing in beta out-of-frame sequences was weaker because fewer shared sequences lowered the signal-to-noise ratio. Out-of-frame TCR alpha sharing in monozygotic twins was systematically underestimated by recombination models, whereas sharing between unrelated individuals was in agreement with the recombination models.

Preparation of the library involved 5' RACE. Data came from an Illumina HiSeq 2000. Template switching added a universal primer binding site, and the final cDNA carried a unique molecular identifier that allowed TCR cDNA molecules to be counted accurately. Specific primers in the conserved constant-segment region were used to synthesize first-strand cDNA for the TCR alpha and beta chains. To control for contamination, each cDNA library was double barcoded with a SMART-Mk sample barcode plus Illumina barcodes. Two successive PCR steps introduced TruSeq adapter sequences along with Illumina sample barcodes. The Illumina HiSeq platform was used with custom primers to sequence TCR alpha and beta cDNA libraries. Concerning the study's data processing: Raw reads were processed with MiGEC to extract unique molecular identifiers, and MiXCR was used to determine CDR3 positions. Recombination models were inferred per individual with the repgenHMM and IGoR tools using an EM algorithm. Shared clonotypes were analyzed with the tcR package in R, and sharing was normalized by the product of cloneset sizes. To study raw recombination without the effects of thymic and clonal selection, out-of-frame nonproductive sequences were analyzed. TCRdb cleaned the public reads at Q25 with fastp, built clones with MiXCR and kept in-frame beta chains. Each entry merges the rows of one CDR3 protein and shows their most common DNA and genes. The V and J calls and clone size come from TCRdb's table, not from the authors' own analysis. This sample gives hundreds of thousands of distinct CDR3 sequences in total; roughly 26% of them show up just once. About 2.7% of the sample is in the top ten clones.

These data were also filed under a second study, of T cells expressing NK-cell markers. According to the second study: Three sorted T-cell subsets (CD3+CD56+NKG2C+, CD3+CD56+NKG2C- and CD3+CD56-NKG2C+) from under 10 donors had their TCR beta-chain repertoires profiled. Of the eight sequenced donors, seven were found to be HCMV-seropositive and one was found to be HCMV-seronegative. In several experiments an anti-gammadeltaTCR antibody was added to restrict sorting to alphabetaTCR-expressing T cells. In a handful of donors, the dominant CD3+CD56+NKG2C+ clonotypes ranked among the top 10 CD8+ clonotypes, making up about 1.0-7.5% of CD8+ T cells. Those dominant clonotypes were again the most abundant among CD3+CD56-NKG2C+ cells in a few donors, at about 28.3-65%. Whether the expanded NKG2C-expressing T cell clones were specific for HCMV antigens remained unclear. All eight donors whose samples were sequenced were randomly selected healthy volunteers, three of them men and five women. HCMV serostatus was determined by detecting HCMV-specific IgG in serum with a commercial ELISA kit. MIGEC was used to demultiplex reads and group the reads by UMI, and MiTCR was used to assemble and quantify clonotypes. To exclude erroneous sequences, any TCR cDNA sequence not supported by at least two reads was discarded. The tcR package was used for downstream repertoire analysis, and clonotypes were matched between fractions using CDR3 nucleotide sequence together with V segment. VDJmatch was used to annotate antigen specificity against VDJdb, with one amino acid substitution in CDR3 permitted.

The TCR comes from a young woman in good health. The sample was CD4+ T cells sorted from blood. The sequence links TRBV20-1 to TRBJ2-1; 11 of the junction bases match TRBD2. The encoded CDR3 is CSAILAGGNEQFF. The sequence in DNA is TGCAGTGCTATTCTAGCGGGGGGCAATGAGCAGTTCTTC.